The 25 T cell receptor beta chains reported below all come from one sample, sequenced in a study of beta chain features in type 1 diabetes. No antigen has been assigned to these receptors. Notes on the study in general: Moderate yet significant TCRB CDR3 shortening was seen in Type 1 diabetes patients in all four CD4+ subsets.

Sequencing targeted expressed TCRB transcripts, as all isolated RNA had been reverse transcribed. Profiled with immunoSEQ multiplex PCR; TCRdb holds only in-frame clones, not every one. Among about 650,000 clones listed, roughly 12% were seen once. The sequencing input was naive CD4+ T cells from blood. The source is a man aged 30-40 years with type 1 diabetes.

The chain has TRBV28 and TRBJ2-7, with unresolved D. The CDR3 is 11 amino acids. The V end was cut by 6 bases, the J end by 7 bases, with 10 bases between. Germline CDR1 reads MDHEN; CDR2 reads SYDVKM. The CDR3 coding sequence is TGTGCCAGCAGCGTGTACGGGGAGCAGTACTTC. Protein sequence: CASSVYGEQYF. The full variable domain, in which reference TRBV28 and TRBJ2-7 provide the parts outside the CDR3, is DVKVTQSSRYLVKRTGEKVFLECVQDMDHENMFWYRQDPGLGLRLIYFSYDVKMKEKGDIPEGYSVSREKKERFSLILESASTNQTSMYLCASSVYGEQYFGPGTRLTVT.

The J gene is TRBJ1-2, the V gene TRBV7-9, with 9 bases matching TRBD1. The germline V gene has CDR1 SEHNR and CDR2 FQNEAQ (reference sequence). The junction had 13 bases not matched to a gene; V was cut back by 4 bases and J by 7 bases. The CDR3 is 16 amino acids. The CDR3 spells CASSSIQGQGARGYTF. The CDR3 DNA follows: TGTGCCAGCAGCTCGATACAGGGACAGGGTGCGCGTGGCTACACCTTC.

A few counts support this clone. Other DNA variants within this sample encode the same CDR3. The chain couples TRBV9 to TRBJ2-2, with 7 bases fitting TRBD2. Germline loops: CDR1 SGDLS, CDR2 YYNGEE. J lost 2 bases, V lost 0 bases, and 4 bases had no gene match. This CDR3 has 16 amino acids. DNA for the CDR3: TGTGCCAGCAGCGTAGATCCGGGGGGTAACACCGGGGAGCTGTTTTTT. Translated, it gives CASSVDPGGNTGELFF.

This clone was seen only a few times. The chain employs TRBV5-1 and TRBJ2-7, with D unresolved. Per the germline V gene, CDR1 is SGHRS and CDR2 is YFSETQ. This CDR3 spans 15 amino acids. V lost 0 bases and J lost 0, with 10 bases in between. DNA of the CDR3: TGCGCCAGCAGCTTGGCCTTATCCAGCTCCTACGAGCAGTACTTC. Translating it yields CASSLALSSSYEQYF.

V usage is TRBV27 and J usage is TRBJ1-2; D is uncertain. CDR3 length equals 13 residues. CDR1 MNHEY and CDR2 SMNVEV come from the germline V gene (reference sequence). V was shortened by 3 bases and J by 4 bases, with 9 bases between the two germline ends. The CDR3 sequence is CASSFSPLYGYTF. DNA for the CDR3: TGTGCCAGCAGTTTCTCGCCCCTCTATGGCTACACCTTC.

The chain uses TRBV2 and TRBJ2-7; 7 nucleotides line up with TRBD2. J lost 0 bases, V lost 4 bases, and 6 bases had no gene match. The CDR3 consists of 15 residues. Germline loops: CDR1 SNHLY, CDR2 FYNNEI. As DNA, the CDR3 is TGTGCCAGCAGTGTGGATAGCGGGTTCTCCTACGAGCAGTACTTC. This codes for CASSVDSGFSYEQYF.

The chain couples TRBV9 to TRBJ2-5; TRBD2 agrees at 10 bases. Germline CDR1 reads SGDLS; CDR2 reads YYNGEE. CDR3 length equals 19 residues. Trimming took 3 bases from V and 0 from J; bases not matched to a gene: 14. CDR3 amino acids: CASSGTSGLHLTYQETQYF. In nucleotides, the CDR3 is TGTGCCAGCAGCGGGACTAGCGGCCTTCATTTAACGTACCAAGAGACCCAGTACTTC.

The rearrangement uses TRBV14 and TRBJ2-5; 15 positions agree with TRBD2. This CDR3 has 17 residues. Germline trimming cut 4 bases from V and 4 bases from J; bases unmatched to any gene: 7. In germline, CDR1 is SGHDN, CDR2 FVKESK. The CDR3: CASSPGTSGGSVETQYF. The DNA for the CDR3 is TGTGCCAGCAGCCCCGGGACTAGCGGGGGGTCGGTAGAGACCCAGTACTTC.

A few counts support this clone. The chain links TRBV2 to TRBJ1-6; perhaps TRBD1 as D (6 bases). Trimming removed 4 bases at V and 12 bases at J, with 16 bases between. Germline CDR1 and CDR2: SNHLY and FYNNEI. The length of the CDR3 is 14 residues. The CDR3 DNA sequence: TGTGCCAGCAGTGGGGTAGGGGGGACCCAACCCCTCCACTTT. It translates to CASSGVGGTQPLHF.

This clone has only a few counts. The chain couples TRBV27 to TRBJ2-1; TRBD1 matches 10 bases. Germline lookup yields CDR1 MNHEY and CDR2 SMNVEV (reference sequence). The ends lost 5 bases at V and 4 bases at J; junction bases unmatched: 11. There are 17 residues in the CDR3. The CDR3 coding sequence is TGTGCCAGCAGTACCACCTCCGGGACAGGGGATTACAATGAGCAGTTCTTC. Its translation is CASSTTSGTGDYNEQFF.

The rearrangement joins TRBV5-4 to TRBJ1-2; D is uncertain. CDR3 length: 16 amino acids. From germline, CDR1 is SGHNT and CDR2 YYREEE (reference sequence). V dropped 0 bases and J dropped 1 base, with 13 bases sitting between them. This CDR3 is CASSLEPGVINYGYTF. CDR3 DNA sequence: TGTGCCAGCAGCTTGGAACCCGGGGTCATTAACTATGGCTACACCTTC.

This clone was picked up a small number of times. V usage is TRBV19 and J usage is TRBJ2-3; the D gene is possibly TRBD1 (6 bases). V lost 7 bases to trimming and J lost 5 bases, with 13 bases between them. This CDR3 has 13 residues. CDR1 and CDR2 from the germline V gene are LNHDA and SQIVND (reference sequence). CDR3 residues: CASINRVGDTQYF. DNA for the CDR3: TGTGCCAGTATCAACAGGGTGGGAGATACGCAGTATTTT. Full variable domain (rest looked up from reference TRBV19 and TRBJ2-3): DGGITQSPKYLFRKEGQNVTLSCEQNLNHDAMYWYRQDPGQGLRLIYYSQIVNDFQKGDIAEGYSVSREKKESFPLTVTSAQKNPTAFYLCASINRVGDTQYFGPGTRLTVL.

This clone was recorded a few times. The chain uses TRBV7-3 and TRBJ1-1; D unclear. V dropped 1 base and J dropped 3 bases, with 12 bases sitting between them. This CDR3 comprises 15 residues. Germline values: CDR1 SGHTA, CDR2 FQGTGA. In DNA, the CDR3 is TGTGCCAGCAGCTTAAATCTAGGGCTGGACACTGAAGCTTTCTTT. Translating it yields CASSLNLGLDTEAFF.

The table lists this clone with a few counts. The V call is TRBV2, the J call TRBJ1-5; a weak D match, TRBD1 (5 bases). The CDR3 sequence is 15 residues long. Deletions cut 6 bases from V and 3 bases from J, with 15 bases between. The germline V gene has CDR1 SNHLY and CDR2 FYNNEI. CDR3: CASRRDSEINQPQHF. DNA for the CDR3: TGTGCCAGCAGGAGGGACTCCGAAATCAATCAGCCCCAGCATTTT.

This chain joins TRBV6-1 and TRBJ1-3; unclear D gene. CDR3 size: 13 residues. Germline values: CDR1 MNHNS, CDR2 SASEGT. Trimming shortened V by 6 bases and J by 2 bases, and 8 bases separated the two germline ends. The CDR3 region is CASRTDPGNTIYF. The CDR3 DNA sequence: TGTGCCAGCAGAACGGATCCTGGAAACACCATATATTTT.

CDR3 loop: CASSEAESNQPQHF. CDR3 sequence (DNA): TGTGCCAGCAGTGAAGCGGAGAGCAATCAGCCCCAGCATTTT. The rearrangement uses TRBV2 and TRBJ1-5; D remains unclear. V dropped 0 bases and J dropped 1 base, with 4 bases sitting between them. The CDR3 is made up of 14 amino acids. Germline values: CDR1 SNHLY, CDR2 FYNNEI.

The table lists this clone with a few counts. The CDR3 DNA sequence: TGTGCCAGCAGGTCGGGTGCAGCAGAGACCCAGTACTTC. Amino acids: CASRSGAAETQYF. The chain combines TRBV7-2 with TRBJ2-5; D unclear. Between the trimmed V and J ends, which lost 6 bases and 4 bases, there was a span of 12 bases. The V gene's germline CDR1 is SGHTA and CDR2 FQGNSA. This CDR3 spans 13 amino acids.

This clone was seen a handful of times. The chain employs TRBV19 and TRBJ2-7; D not resolved. Germline V gene sequence: CDR1 LNHDA, CDR2 SQIVND (reference sequence). V shed 5 bases and J shed 6 bases, with 20 bases lying between them. This CDR3 has 15 residues. CDR3 DNA sequence: TGTGCCAGTAGTGATTACGCTAACGATCCCTCCGAGCAGTACTTC. It translates to CASSDYANDPSEQYF.

The CDR3 is CAWTSFANTGELFF. The CDR3 DNA follows: TGTGCCTGGACTTCGTTCGCGAACACCGGGGAGCTGTTTTTT. The chain employs TRBV30 and TRBJ2-2; D call uncertain. The CDR3 runs 14 residues. The V and J ends lost 4 bases and 0 bases respectively, with 9 bases between them. CDR1 GTSNPN and CDR2 SVGIG come from the germline V gene (reference sequence).

This clone was found once. The gene calls are TRBV9 and TRBJ1-5; D unresolved. From germline, CDR1 is SGDLS and CDR2 YYNGEE. This CDR3 region has 13 residues. Trimming stripped 4 bases from V and 5 bases from J, with 10 bases between. Here the CDR3 DNA reads TGTGCCAGCAGCCCCCGGAACGATCAGCCCCAGCATTTT. It encodes CASSPRNDQPQHF.

This clone occurred a few times. V is TRBV30 and J is TRBJ1-2; D gene uncertain. CDR1 is GTSNPN and CDR2 is SVGIG in the germline V gene (reference sequence). The CDR3 contains 11 residues. V was shortened by 7 bases and J by 8 bases, with 14 bases between the two germline ends. The CDR3 reads CAFGRSDGYTF. The CDR3 nucleotides read TGTGCCTTCGGGCGGTCCGACGGCTACACCTTC.

In its sample, this clone was seen a few times. V gene TRBV9 combines with J gene TRBJ2-3; D is perhaps TRBD2 (6 bases). V was clipped by 3 bases and J by 4 bases, with 21 bases between them. The CDR3 spans 17 residues. Germline V gene lookup returns CDR1 SGDLS and CDR2 YYNGEE. This CDR3 is CASSEAPGVAASDTQYF. CDR3 DNA sequence: TGTGCCAGCAGCGAGGCCCCGGGGGTAGCGGCATCAGATACGCAGTATTTT.

This clone has only a few counts. The V and J genes are TRBV28 and TRBJ2-7; 7 bases match TRBD1. This CDR3 region has 13 residues. Germline V CDR1 and CDR2: MDHEN, SYDVKM. Unmatched junction bases numbered 7, after V lost 6 bases and J lost 5 bases. This CDR3 reads CASSSGQAHEQYF. DNA of the CDR3: TGTGCCAGCAGCTCCGGACAGGCACACGAGCAGTACTTC.

Worth noting for this clone: Other DNA sequences of this sample code for an identical CDR3. The V call is TRBV18, the J call TRBJ2-6, with unresolved D. V was trimmed by 3 bases and J by 2 bases, leaving 8 bases between them. The CDR3 length is 15 residues. Germline CDR1 reads KGHSH; CDR2 reads LQKENI. The CDR3 nucleotides are TGTGCCAGCTCACCCCCTGGGACTGGGGCCAACGTCCTGACTTTC. Its protein is CASSPPGTGANVLTF.

A few counts support this clone. V gene TRBV7-2 combines with J gene TRBJ2-2; D gene uncertain. V was pared by 5 bases and J by 1 base, with 5 bases between. The CDR3 sequence is 13 residues long. The germline V gene has CDR1 SGHTA and CDR2 FQGNSA. The DNA for the CDR3 is TGTGCCAGCAGCCCAAAGAACACCGGGGAGCTGTTTTTT. Its protein is CASSPKNTGELFF.